This T cell receptor (beta chain) appears in the sequencing data of a study of shared clonotypes between healthy human individuals. Generated by immunoSEQ multiplex PCR, the TCRdb table keeps only in-frame clones and is missing some. The sample gives about 2,100,000 clones, about 93% of which show up once; around 1.7% is in the top ten. After removal of 4 bases from V and 7 bases from J, the junction contained 11 bases not matched to a gene. Germline CDR1 SGHDT, CDR2 YYEEEE. CDR3 size: 16 residues. Terminally differentiated effector memory CD45RA+ cells were excluded by CCR7 positive selection of CD45RO-negative cells.

Sequenced: naive CD8+ T cells from PBMCs. This chain uses TRBV5-6 with TRBJ2-7, with 13 bases fitting TRBD2. The clonotype comes from a man aged 18-30 years in good health. Some clones in this sample may be carry-over from other donors' samples. This chain's CDR3 is CASSRTSGSYVGEQYF. The CDR3 bases are TGTGCCAGCAGCAGGACTAGCGGGAGTTATGTAGGTGAGCAGTACTTC.